What follows are 26 T cell receptor beta chains derived from one specimen sequenced in a study of control samples from healthy donors and cancer patients. This table comes from immunoSEQ multiplex PCR, and its TCRdb copy is limited to in-frame clones, with some not included. Among tens of thousands of clones listed, roughly 89% were seen once. Sequencing was carried out using PBMCs. The receptors were sampled from a man in his sixties with colorectal cancer.

This chain joins TRBV20-1 and TRBJ2-1, with D tentatively TRBD2 (6 bases). The CDR3 is 11 residues long. Germline lookup yields CDR1 DFQATT and CDR2 SNEGSKA (reference sequence). Trimming stripped 5 bases from V and 6 bases from J, with 8 bases between. CDR3 sequence reads: CSAGGSNEQFF. Written as DNA, the CDR3 is TGCAGTGCTGGGGGGAGCAATGAGCAGTTCTTC.

This clone came up once. The chain carries TRBV7-9 and TRBJ1-6; 7 bases align to TRBD1. CDR1 is SEHNR and CDR2 is FQNEAQ in the germline V gene (reference sequence). V gave up 5 bases and J gave up 5 bases; unmatched junction bases: 6. The length of the CDR3 is 15 residues. CDR3 bases: TGTGCCAGCAGCCTAACCGGGACAGATAATTCACCCCTCCACTTT. The encoded protein is CASSLTGTDNSPLHF.

This chain connects TRBV5-6 to TRBJ1-6; 9 positions match TRBD1. The CDR3 spans 14 residues. Germline values: CDR1 SGHDT, CDR2 YYEEEE. The J segment lost 9 bases and the V segment lost 5 bases, leaving 6 bases of the junction unmatched. The CDR3 DNA sequence: TGTGCCAGCAGTCGGGACAGGGCAACTTCACCCCTCCACTTT. Translating gives CASSRDRATSPLHF. Looking up the rest from reference TRBV5-6 and TRBJ1-6 gives the full variable domain: DAGVTQSPTHLIKTRGQQVTLRCSPKSGHDTVSWYQQALGQGPQFIFQYYEEEERQRGNFPDRFSGHQFPNYSSELNVNALLLGDSALYLCASSRDRATSPLHFGNGTRLTVT.

The chain carries TRBV6-5 and TRBJ2-1; 9 bases align to TRBD2. V shed 2 bases and J 8 bases; nucleotides not matched to a gene: 7. The CDR3 runs 15 residues. The germline V gene encodes CDR1 MNHEY and CDR2 SVGAGI. This chain's CDR3 is CASSYMASGDHEQFF. The CDR3 DNA reads as TGTGCCAGCAGTTACATGGCTAGCGGGGATCATGAGCAGTTCTTC.

This sequence joins TRBV4-2 and TRBJ2-7; 10 bases align to TRBD2. In germline, CDR1 is LGHNA, CDR2 YNFKEQ. The CDR3 contains 15 residues. The ends lost 0 bases at V and 2 bases at J; junction bases unmatched: 1. This CDR3 reads CASSQELAGTYEQYF. In DNA form, the CDR3 reads TGTGCCAGCAGCCAAGAACTAGCGGGGACCTACGAGCAGTACTTC.

This chain connects TRBV9 to TRBJ1-3; unclear D gene. The CDR3 totals 17 residues. V was trimmed by 0 bases and J by 0 bases, leaving 13 bases between them. Germline CDR1 reads SGDLS; CDR2 reads YYNGEE. For the CDR3, the DNA is TGTGCCAGCAGCGTAGGTGTCAGGCAGGACTCTGGAAACACCATATATTTT. This encodes CASSVGVRQDSGNTIYF.

The V call is TRBV24-1, the J call TRBJ1-5; TRBD1 might be the D (5 bases). V was shortened by 6 bases and J by 3 bases, with 14 bases between the two germline ends. Germline CDR1 reads KGHDR; CDR2 reads SFDVKD. This CDR3 comprises 15 residues. The DNA for the CDR3 is TGTGCCACCAGTCTCGGGACGGGGAACAATCAGCCCCAGCATTTT. Amino acids: CATSLGTGNNQPQHF.

The rearrangement links TRBV3-1 (or the pseudogene TRBV3-2) to TRBJ1-6, with D tentatively TRBD1 (6 bases). V lost 10 bases and J lost 11, with 45 bases in between. Looked up from germline, CDR1 is LGHDT and CDR2 is YNNKEL (reference sequence). CDR3 length: 22 residues. In nucleotides, the CDR3 is TGTGCCAACCGATTCGACAGGCTATCCCCCAGTAGACCTACGGACTGTCCAACACCCCTCCACTTT. It is translated as CANRFDRLSPSRPTDCPTPLHF.

The gene calls are TRBV5-4 and TRBJ1-2, with TRBD1 matching over 7 bases. This CDR3 comprises 14 residues. Germline V lookup: CDR1 SGHNT, CDR2 YYREEE (reference sequence). J was trimmed by 3 bases and V by 0 bases; bases with no gene match: 2. In DNA form, the CDR3 reads TGTGCCAGCAGCTTGGTCGGGACAGACTATGGCTACACCTTC. Protein sequence: CASSLVGTDYGYTF.

The J gene is TRBJ2-7, the V gene TRBV28; 8 bases are a match to TRBD2. CDR3 length: 15 residues. CDR1 and CDR2 (germline): MDHEN, SYDVKM. J was trimmed by 5 bases and V by 2 bases; bases with no gene match: 8. CDR3: CASSLVTGGQNEQYF. The CDR3 DNA is TGTGCCAGCAGTTTAGTTACGGGGGGGCAGAACGAGCAGTACTTC. Variable domain in full (rest from reference TRBV28 and TRBJ2-7): DVKVTQSSRYLVKRTGEKVFLECVQDMDHENMFWYRQDPGLGLRLIYFSYDVKMKEKGDIPEGYSVSREKKERFSLILESASTNQTSMYLCASSLVTGGQNEQYFGPGTRLTVT.

The rearrangement joins TRBV6-2 or TRBV6-3 to TRBJ2-3, with D perhaps matching TRBD1 or TRBD2 (6 bases each). V dropped 0 bases and J dropped 1 base, with 11 bases sitting between them. CDR1 is MNHEY, CDR2 SVGEGT, per germline. The CDR3 length is 16 residues. This CDR3 is CASSYSLGGGTDTQYF. The CDR3 bases are TGTGCCAGCAGTTACTCGTTGGGGGGCGGCACAGATACGCAGTATTTT.

This clone has just one count. This chain uses TRBV7-9 with TRBJ2-7, with 10 bases lining up with TRBD2. CDR3 length equals 16 residues. With 1 base clipped from V and 7 bases from J, the junction kept 10 bases outside the gene matches. Germline V gene lookup returns CDR1 SEHNR and CDR2 FQNEAQ (reference sequence). CDR3 sequence: CASSLGLSGGAWEQYF. CDR3 bases: TGTGCCAGCAGCTTAGGTCTCAGCGGGGGGGCATGGGAGCAGTACTTC.

The CDR3 sequence: CASSPPWDSPSSNYGYTF. CDR3 coding DNA: TGTGCCAGCTCACCACCGTGGGACAGTCCTTCCTCAAACTATGGCTACACCTTC. V usage is TRBV18 and J usage is TRBJ1-2; TRBD1 matches 7 bases. The CDR3 runs to 18 residues. Germline assignment: CDR1 KGHSH and CDR2 LQKENI. J was trimmed by 2 bases and V by 0 bases; bases with no gene match: 12.

The chain carries TRBV6-4 and TRBJ2-3; possibly TRBD1 for D (5 bases). Germline loops: CDR1 MRHNA, CDR2 SNTAGT. Trimming removed 0 bases from V and 4 bases from J, with 11 bases in between. This CDR3 is 15 amino acids long. CDR3 DNA: TGTGCCAGCAGTGACTCGACAGCAGCTTCAGATACGCAGTATTTT. Translating gives CASSDSTAASDTQYF.

The genes are TRBV5-1 and TRBJ1-2; D gene unclear. The V gene lost 0 bases and the J gene lost 0 bases, with 15 bases spanning the gap. There are 17 residues in the CDR3. Germline V gives CDR1 SGHRS, CDR2 YFSETQ. CDR3 sequence reads: CASSLAPVGVANYGYTF. For the CDR3, the DNA is TGCGCCAGCAGCTTGGCCCCCGTCGGGGTCGCTAACTATGGCTACACCTTC.

The sample holds a few counts of this clone. V gene TRBV9 combines with J gene TRBJ2-1, with 10 bases lining up with TRBD1. Trimming at V came to 4 bases and at J to 7 bases, leaving 8 bases not matched to a gene. The CDR3 has 15 residues. Germline V gene lookup returns CDR1 SGDLS and CDR2 YYNGEE. CDR3 nucleotide sequence: TGTGCCAGCAGCTCCCGGACAGGGGGGAGTAATGAGCAGTTCTTC. Translating gives CASSSRTGGSNEQFF.

The chain carries TRBV6-5 and TRBJ1-6; D is undetermined. The CDR3 contains 14 residues. V was clipped by 5 bases and J by 7 bases, with 12 bases between them. CDR1 and CDR2 from the germline V gene are MNHEY and SVGAGI. DNA for the CDR3: TGTGCCAGCAGTCAGCGGCCATGGAATTCACCCCTCCACTTT. This encodes CASSQRPWNSPLHF.

The rearrangement links TRBV28 to TRBJ1-5; tentative D call: TRBD1 (5 bases). Deletions cut 7 bases from V and 2 bases from J, with 12 bases between. Per the germline V gene, CDR1 is MDHEN and CDR2 is SYDVKM. CDR3 length: 14 residues. This chain's CDR3 is CASTSGVGNQPQHF. CDR3 bases: TGTGCCAGCACCTCGGGGGTTGGCAATCAGCCCCAGCATTTT. The variable domain in full, with the rest retrieved from reference TRBV28 and TRBJ1-5, is DVKVTQSSRYLVKRTGEKVFLECVQDMDHENMFWYRQDPGLGLRLIYFSYDVKMKEKGDIPEGYSVSREKKERFSLILESASTNQTSMYLCASTSGVGNQPQHFGDGTRLSIL.

This chain joins TRBV19 and TRBJ1-5, with 9 bases matching TRBD1. CDR3 length: 13 residues. The J segment lost 4 bases and the V segment lost 6 bases, leaving 1 base of the junction unmatched. Germline V CDR1 and CDR2: LNHDA, SQIVND (reference sequence). The CDR3 here is CASRDRGNQPQHF. The CDR3 DNA sequence: TGTGCCAGTAGAGACAGGGGGAATCAGCCCCAGCATTTT.

J is TRBJ2-5 and V is TRBV4-2; TRBD1 matches 9 bases. With V trimmed by 3 bases and J by 5 bases, 7 bases remained unmatched. This CDR3 is 15 amino acids long. Germline CDR1 LGHNA, CDR2 YNFKEQ. The CDR3 here is CASSQGTGREETQYF. The CDR3 bases are TGTGCCAGCAGCCAGGGGACAGGGAGAGAGGAGACCCAGTACTTC.

This sequence joins TRBV20-1 and TRBJ2-3; D unclear. The CDR3 has 10 amino acids. Per the germline V gene, CDR1 is DFQATT and CDR2 is SNEGSKA (reference sequence). V was clipped by 3 bases and J by 6 bases, with 4 bases between them. The CDR3 spells CSASEDTQYF. The CDR3 coding sequence is TGCAGTGCTAGTGAGGATACGCAGTATTTT.

This chain links TRBV5-1 with TRBJ2-1; 8 bases line up with TRBD2. Germline assignment: CDR1 SGHRS and CDR2 YFSETQ. This CDR3 has 15 amino acids. V shed 4 bases, J shed 7 bases, and the junction held 10 bases outside the gene matches. In DNA, the CDR3 is TGCGCCAGCAGCCCGCCGGGGACTAGTAGAAATGAGCAGTTCTTC. This encodes CASSPPGTSRNEQFF.

This chain links TRBV9 with TRBJ2-1; 9 nucleotides align to TRBD2. The CDR3 is 17 residues long. From germline, CDR1 is SGDLS and CDR2 YYNGEE. V gave up 4 bases and J gave up 9 bases; unmatched junction bases: 17. The CDR3 coding sequence is TGTGCCAGCAGCCCGAGACTAGCGGAACTTTCGGTGAGTGAGCAGTTCTTC. Translated: CASSPRLAELSVSEQFF. Full variable domain (outside the CDR3, taken from reference TRBV9 and TRBJ2-1): DSGVTQTPKHLITATGQRVTLRCSPRSGDLSVYWYQQSLDQGLQFLIQYYNGEERAKGNILERFSAQQFPDLHSELNLSSLELGDSALYFCASSPRLAELSVSEQFFGPGTRLTVL.

CDR3 DNA: TGTGCCAGCAGCATAGGGGTGGGGGACTACTCCTACGAGCAGTACTTC. Its protein is CASSIGVGDYSYEQYF. This chain joins TRBV11-2 and TRBJ2-7; TRBD2 aligns across 7 bases. J lost 0 bases, V lost 5 bases, and 10 bases had no gene match. Germline CDR1 SGHAT, CDR2 FQNNGV. This CDR3 is 16 amino acids long.

The rearrangement joins TRBV29-1 to TRBJ1-2; no definite D call. The CDR3 runs 12 residues. Germline CDR1 is SQVTM and CDR2 is ANQGSEA. The CDR3, as DNA: TGCAGTGTGAACCCGGAGAACTATGGCTACACCTTC. This encodes CSVNPENYGYTF.

V is TRBV9 and J is TRBJ1-1; D gene uncertain. Germline CDR1 and CDR2: SGDLS and YYNGEE. This CDR3 contains 16 residues. V shed 3 bases and J shed 3 bases, with 18 bases lying between them. The CDR3 is CASSATPRAGDTEAFF. The CDR3 DNA reads TGTGCCAGCAGCGCCACTCCTCGGGCCGGTGACACTGAAGCTTTCTTT.